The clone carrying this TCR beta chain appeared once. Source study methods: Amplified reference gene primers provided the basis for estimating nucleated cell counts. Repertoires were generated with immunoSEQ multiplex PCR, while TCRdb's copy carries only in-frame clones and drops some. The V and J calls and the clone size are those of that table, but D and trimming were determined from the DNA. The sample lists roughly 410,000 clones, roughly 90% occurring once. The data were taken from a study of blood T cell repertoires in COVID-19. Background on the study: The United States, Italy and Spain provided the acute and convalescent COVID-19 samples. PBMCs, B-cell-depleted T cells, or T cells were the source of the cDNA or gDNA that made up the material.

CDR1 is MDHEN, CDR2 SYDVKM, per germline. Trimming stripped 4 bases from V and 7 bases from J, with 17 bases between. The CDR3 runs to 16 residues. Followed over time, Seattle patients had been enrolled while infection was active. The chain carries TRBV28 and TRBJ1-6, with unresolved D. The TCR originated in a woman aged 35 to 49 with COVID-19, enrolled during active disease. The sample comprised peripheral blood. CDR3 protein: CASSYNPGGRNSPLHF. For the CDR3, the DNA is TGTGCCAGCAGTTATAACCCGGGTGGAAGGAATTCACCCCTCCACTTT.